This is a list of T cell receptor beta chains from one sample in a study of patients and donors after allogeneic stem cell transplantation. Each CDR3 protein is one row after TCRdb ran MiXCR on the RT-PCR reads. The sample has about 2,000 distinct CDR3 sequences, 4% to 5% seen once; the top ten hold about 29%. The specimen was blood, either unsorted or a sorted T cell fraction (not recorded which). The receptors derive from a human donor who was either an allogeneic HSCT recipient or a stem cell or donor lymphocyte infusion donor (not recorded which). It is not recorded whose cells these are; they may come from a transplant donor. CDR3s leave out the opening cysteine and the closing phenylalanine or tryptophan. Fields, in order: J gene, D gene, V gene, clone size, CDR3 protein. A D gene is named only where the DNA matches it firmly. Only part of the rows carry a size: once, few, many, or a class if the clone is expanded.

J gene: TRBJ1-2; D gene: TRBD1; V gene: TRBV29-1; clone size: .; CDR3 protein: SVEDRAGYT
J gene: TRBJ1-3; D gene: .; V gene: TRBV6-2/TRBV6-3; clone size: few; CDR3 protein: ASSDNSGNTIY
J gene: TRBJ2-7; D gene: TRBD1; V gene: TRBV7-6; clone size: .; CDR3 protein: ASSGTGGSEQY
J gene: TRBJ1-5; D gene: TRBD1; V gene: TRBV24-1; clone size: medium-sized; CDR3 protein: ATSEGTGWNQPQH
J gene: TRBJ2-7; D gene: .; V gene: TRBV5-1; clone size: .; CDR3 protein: ASSLHDGQEQY
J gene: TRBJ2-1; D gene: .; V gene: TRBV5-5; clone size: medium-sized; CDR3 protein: ASSLVTEQF
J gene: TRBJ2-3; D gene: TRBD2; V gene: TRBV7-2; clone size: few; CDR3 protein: ASSLGVGGAQY
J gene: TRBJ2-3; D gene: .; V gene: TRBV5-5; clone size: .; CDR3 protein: ASSLEGLPTDTQY
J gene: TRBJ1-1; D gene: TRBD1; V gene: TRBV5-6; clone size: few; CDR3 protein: ASSRTGGTEAF
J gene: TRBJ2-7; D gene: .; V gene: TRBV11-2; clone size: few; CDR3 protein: ASSLVGPELNYEQY
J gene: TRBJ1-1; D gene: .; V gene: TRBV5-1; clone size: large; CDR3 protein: ASSYGQEAF
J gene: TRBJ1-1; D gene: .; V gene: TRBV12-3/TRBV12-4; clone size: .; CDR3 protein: ASSRNGDAEAF
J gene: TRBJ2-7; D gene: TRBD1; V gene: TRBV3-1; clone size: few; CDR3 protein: ASSQGDRGGYEQY
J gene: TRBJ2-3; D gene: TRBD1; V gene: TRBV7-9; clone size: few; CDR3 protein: ASSTTGSPTDTQY
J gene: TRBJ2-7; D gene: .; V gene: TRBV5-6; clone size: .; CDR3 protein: ASSLRSAGWAEQY
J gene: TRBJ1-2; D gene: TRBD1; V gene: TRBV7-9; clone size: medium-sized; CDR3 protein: ASSPPGGTKHT
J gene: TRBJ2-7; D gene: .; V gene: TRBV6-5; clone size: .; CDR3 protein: ASRGGDRYEQY
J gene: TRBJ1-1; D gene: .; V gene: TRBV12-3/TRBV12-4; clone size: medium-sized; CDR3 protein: ASTRVSGGEAF
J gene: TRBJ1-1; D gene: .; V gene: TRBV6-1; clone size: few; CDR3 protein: ASRGAIEAF
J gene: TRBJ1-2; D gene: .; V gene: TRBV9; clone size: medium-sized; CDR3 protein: ASRESDGTNYGYT
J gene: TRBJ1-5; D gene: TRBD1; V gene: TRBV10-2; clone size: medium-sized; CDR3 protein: ASRQGDQPQH
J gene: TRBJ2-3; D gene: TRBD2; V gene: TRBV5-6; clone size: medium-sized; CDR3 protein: ASSLGLAGAPDTQY
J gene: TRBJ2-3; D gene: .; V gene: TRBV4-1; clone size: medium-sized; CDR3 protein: ASRYGSSTDTQY
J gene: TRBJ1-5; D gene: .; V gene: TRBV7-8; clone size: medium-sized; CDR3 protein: ASSLAYGAPQH
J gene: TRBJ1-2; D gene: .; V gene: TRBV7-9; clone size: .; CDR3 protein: ASRRTLAGLSYGYT
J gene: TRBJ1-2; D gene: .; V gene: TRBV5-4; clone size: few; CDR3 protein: ASSLGQDFGYT
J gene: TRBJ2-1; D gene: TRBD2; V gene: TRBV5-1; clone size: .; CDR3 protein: ASSLPAGGDNEQF
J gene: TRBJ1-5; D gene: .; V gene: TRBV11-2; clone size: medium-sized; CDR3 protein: ASSLGVAQPQH
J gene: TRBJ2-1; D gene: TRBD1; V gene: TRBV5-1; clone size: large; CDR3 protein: ASSLGQGDGNEQF
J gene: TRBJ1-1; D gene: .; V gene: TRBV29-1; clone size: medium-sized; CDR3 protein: SVRQTEAF
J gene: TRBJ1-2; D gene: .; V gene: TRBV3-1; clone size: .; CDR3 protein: ASSQDNGGRGYT
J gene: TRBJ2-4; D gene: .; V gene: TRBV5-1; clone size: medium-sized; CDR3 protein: ASSLANHIQY
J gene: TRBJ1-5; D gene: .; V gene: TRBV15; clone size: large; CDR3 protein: ATRAGPVLNSNQPQH
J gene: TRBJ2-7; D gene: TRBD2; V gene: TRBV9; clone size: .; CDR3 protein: ASSGLAGDEQY
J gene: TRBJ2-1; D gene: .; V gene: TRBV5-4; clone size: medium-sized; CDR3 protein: ASSPEYGYNEQF